This TCR beta chain was obtained from a study of T cell repertoires in cytomegalovirus infection. With respect to this clonotype: Its antigen remains unidentified.

Study observations and caveats: Within the response measured ex vivo, HLA-C-restricted CMV-specific TCR beta clonotypes were dominant. Adding up the frequency of public TCR beta families identified people who carried CMV plus the relevant HLA.

In TCRdb, the reads were re-called with MiXCR into one record per CDR3 protein. The repertoire consists of about 300,000 distinct CDR3 sequences, with roughly 23% occurring once and the leading ten covering approximately 15%. The CDR3 has 15 amino acids. V was pared by 1 base and J by 2 bases, with 9 bases between. Germline V gives CDR1 LNHNV, CDR2 YYDKDF (reference sequence). The chain couples TRBV15 to TRBJ1-5, with D possibly TRBD1 on 6 matching bases. Sequencing was done on a sample of PBMCs. This TCR derives from a human donor in good health (CMV status not recorded). Some clones in this sample may be carry-over from other donors' samples. The DNA of the CDR3 is TGTGCCACCAGCAGAGTCGCAGGGGGCAATCAGCCCCAGCATTTT. Amino acid sequence: CATSRVAGGNQPQHF.